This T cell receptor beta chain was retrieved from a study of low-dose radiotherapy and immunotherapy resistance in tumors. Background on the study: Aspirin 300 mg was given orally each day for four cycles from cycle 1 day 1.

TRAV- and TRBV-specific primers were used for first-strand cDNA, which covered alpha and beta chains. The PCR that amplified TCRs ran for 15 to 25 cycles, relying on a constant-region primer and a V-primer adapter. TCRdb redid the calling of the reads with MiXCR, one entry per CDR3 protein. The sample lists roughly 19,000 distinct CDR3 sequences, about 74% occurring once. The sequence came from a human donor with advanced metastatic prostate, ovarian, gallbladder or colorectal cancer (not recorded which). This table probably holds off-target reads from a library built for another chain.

The CDR3 reads CASSPVSNYGYTF. CDR3 coding DNA: TGTGCCAGCTCACCCGTCTCGAACTATGGCTACACCTTC. The chain combines TRBV18 with TRBJ1-2; no definite D call. Germline V gene data show CDR1 as KGHSH and CDR2 as LQKENI. V was clipped by 3 bases and J by 2 bases, with 7 bases between them. The CDR3 is made up of 13 amino acids.